Given below is one T cell receptor (beta chain) in context. This clonotype has a count of ten or more. This clone's antigen is unknown. Per-base qualities were not stored, and no clone one base away is much larger. The TCR beta CDR3 regions were amplified from the RNA transcripts. The first round of RT-PCR for the TCR CDR3 was performed with the HTBI primer set and the Qiagen OneStep RT-PCR kit. The libraries were constructed in a second round of multiplex PCR and then size-selected and purified. Sequencing of the libraries was done on an Illumina HiSeq2000 using paired-end 100 bp reads. The published analysis was carried out like this. SOAPnuke was used to process the raw data, throwing out any read that contained adapters or uncalled bases, had a mean Phred below 15, or lacked an exact constant-primer or identifier match. High-quality paired reads were merged with COPE v1.2.5, and unique nucleotide sequences were defined as clonotypes. MiTCR v1.1 was used to align clonotypes to the IMGT TRBV, TRBD and TRBJ reference segments. The analysis was restricted to V-J combinations with a frequency above 0.0001, which together covered roughly 99% of the repertoires. A TCS score was defined as the ratio of F50 (clonal expansion) to E x V (chaos), with BLOSUM62-based TCRdist applied between CDR3 peptides within each V-J. Welch's t-statistics and random forest reduced fewer than 600 V-J features to about 12, which were used in a naive Bayes classifier (R e1071). TCRdb cleaned the public reads at Q25 with fastp, built clones with MiXCR and kept in-frame beta chains. Each record represents a unique CDR3 protein, reported with the most common genes and DNA among its rows. These V and J calls originate from TCRdb's pipeline instead of the authors' own analysis. This sample is represented by around 420,000 distinct CDR3 sequences; about 15% of them were singletons. The top ten clones comprise just under 8% of the sample.

Graves' hyperthyroidism was defined as stable when no progression to ophthalmopathy occurred over 18 months of follow-up. Hyperthyroidism patients were newly diagnosed, had a disease duration of under 2 months, and were aged 18 to 65 years. The study excluded patients with uncontrolled infections, other autoimmune diseases, pregnancy or lactation. Diagnoses were based on clinical symptoms, serum thyroxine and TRAb, thyroid ultrasound and orbital computed tomography. PBMCs were isolated from more than 9 ml of fresh peripheral blood by Ficoll-Paque density gradient centrifugation. Total RNA was extracted using Trizol reagent, and RNA quality was assessed on an Agilent 2100 Bioanalyzer. The sample belongs to a study of T cells in Graves' hyperthyroidism and ophthalmopathy (dated by TCRdb to the late 2010s). For context, the study as a whole: Peripheral blood samples were taken at the time of initial diagnosis, prior to any treatment. Thyroid tissue and blood T-cell repertoires from six Graves' hyperthyroidism patients were also compared in the study. After blood sampling, hyperthyroidism patients were treated with methimazole at a starting dose of 30 mg daily, and ophthalmopathy patients were treated with high-dose intravenous methylprednisolone. To identify distinguishing TCR V-J signatures, a discovery cohort of about 100 patients was used, comprising some 45 with Graves' ophthalmopathy and some 57 with stable Graves' hyperthyroidism. According to the paper, TCR Vbeta CDR3 sequencing was carried out on over 130 peripheral blood samples, which came from around 43 ophthalmopathy, some 73 hyperthyroidism and around 17 progressor patients. The approximately 100 discovery patients were randomly split 7:3 into training and test sets. Prospective prediction of ophthalmopathy was tested in an independent validation cohort consisting of about 19 hyperthyroidism patients and approximately 16 patients who later progressed to ophthalmopathy. Findings and caveats that apply to the study as a whole: No statistical method was used to set the sample size in advance, and investigators knew the group allocation. In validation, progression to ophthalmopathy was predicted by the model with 70% to 71% sensitivity and roughly 76% specificity, a median of roughly 6 months before onset. Most expanded thyroid clonotypes (frequency above 0.001) were also found in blood, which suggests that blood repertoires may mirror thyroid immune responses. A 13 V-J signature model separated ophthalmopathy from stable hyperthyroidism, with approximately 87% sensitivity and 81.08% specificity in cross-validation and 80%/75% in testing.

This TCR derives from a woman aged 18 to 35 with Graves' hyperthyroidism. Sequencing was done on a sample of blood.

The DNA sequence is TGCAGTGCTAGAGGAGGTAGCGGGAGGTGGGAGACCCAGTACTTC. Its product reads: CSARGGSGRWETQYF. Rearrangement joined TRBV20-1 to TRBJ2-5; the junction holds 10 bases that match TRBD2. CDR1 and CDR2 (DFQATT, SNEGSKA) derive from the germline V gene (reference sequence). Germline trimming amounts to 1 base on V and 5 bases on J, with 7 as the count of junction bases outside the gene matches. Measured from the cysteine to the phenylalanine, the CDR3 is 15 residues long. The CDR3 DNA has 45 bases and is translated from base 1.